The 32 T cell receptor beta chains below were found in one sample sequenced in a study of blood T cell repertoires in COVID-19. Produced via immunoSEQ multiplex PCR; TCRdb's table is partial and in-frame only. Of tens of thousands of clones listed, around 89% are singletons. The sample taken for sequencing was peripheral blood. These receptors all come from a human donor in a cohort sampled during active COVID-19.

The V call is TRBV6-2 or TRBV6-3, the J call TRBJ2-2, with a weak D call TRBD1 (6 bases). The V end was cut by 3 bases, the J end by 3 bases, with 8 bases between. The CDR3 spans 14 residues. From germline, CDR1 is MNHEY and CDR2 SVGEGT. For the CDR3, the DNA is TGTGCCAGCAGTTATTCAGGGGACACCGGGGAGCTGTTTTTT. As protein: CASSYSGDTGELFF.

This chain links TRBV7-9 with TRBJ1-5, with TRBD1 matching 8 bases. This CDR3 is 13 amino acids long. After removal of 2 bases from V and 6 bases from J, the junction contained 0 bases not matched to a gene. Germline V gene data show CDR1 as SEHNR and CDR2 as FQNEAQ (reference sequence). DNA for the CDR3: TGTGCCAGCAGCTTAACAGGGGGTCAGCCCCAGCATTTT. Its translation: CASSLTGGQPQHF.

The chain recombines TRBV3-1 (or the pseudogene TRBV3-2) with TRBJ1-3; D may be TRBD1 (5 bases). Deletions cut 4 bases from V and 0 bases from J, with 16 bases between. The germline V gene has CDR1 LGHDT and CDR2 YNNKEL (reference sequence). The CDR3 sequence is 17 residues long. CDR3: CASSLYHRDFSGNTIYF. The CDR3 bases are TGTGCCAGCAGCCTCTACCATAGGGACTTCTCTGGAAACACCATATATTTT.

The V and J genes are TRBV7-3 and TRBJ2-1; 7 bases are a match to TRBD1. The germline gives CDR1 SGHTA, CDR2 FQGTGA. V was clipped by 8 bases and J by 4 bases; unmatched bases: 11. There are 15 residues in the CDR3. In DNA, the CDR3 is TGTGCCAGCGCTTTACAGGGACAGCCTTACAATGAGCAGTTCTTC. Translated: CASALQGQPYNEQFF.

The rearrangement joins TRBV13 to TRBJ2-6, with 7 bases fitting TRBD1. Trimming took 5 bases from V and 13 from J; bases not matched to a gene: 11. The CDR3 loop spans 14 amino acids. CDR1 PRHDT and CDR2 FYEKMQ come from the germline V gene (reference sequence). For the CDR3, the DNA is TGTGCCAGCAGCCTATGGACAGGACGGGAAGTCCTGACTTTC. Protein sequence: CASSLWTGREVLTF.

This clone was found once. The DNA of the CDR3 is TGTGCCAGTACAGGGACAACGAACACCGGGGAGCTGTTTTTT. Its protein product is CASTGTTNTGELFF. This chain joins TRBV7-6 and TRBJ2-2; D possibly corresponds to TRBD1 (6 bases). The germline V and J ends were trimmed by 9 bases and 0 bases, with 11 bases remaining between them. The CDR3 has 14 residues. Per the germline V gene, CDR1 is SGHVS and CDR2 is FNYEAQ.

The V call is TRBV7-9, the J call TRBJ1-1, with 7 bases aligning to TRBD1. Germline V gene lookup returns CDR1 SEHNR and CDR2 FQNEAQ (reference sequence). The CDR3 has 16 residues. J lost 5 bases, V lost 5 bases, and 14 bases had no gene match. The CDR3 protein is CASSVVGGGVGTEAFF. The CDR3 DNA reads TGTGCCAGCAGCGTAGTTGGAGGGGGCGTGGGAACTGAAGCTTTCTTT.

The chain links TRBV7-6 to TRBJ1-6; maybe TRBD1 (6 bases). Trimming took 5 bases from V and 10 from J, leaving 24 bases between them. The CDR3 loop spans 17 amino acids. CDR1 and CDR2 from the germline V gene are SGHVS and FNYEAQ. Written as DNA, the CDR3 is TGTGCCAGCAGCCCCGTCTTGGGGGCAGGGACGGGCTCACCCCTCCACTTT. Amino acid sequence: CASSPVLGAGTGSPLHF.

The V and J genes are TRBV29-1 and TRBJ2-7, with D maybe TRBD2 (6 bases). The ends were cut back, 6 bases at V and 4 bases at J, with 10 bases in the middle. This CDR3 has 11 amino acids. Germline values: CDR1 SQVTM, CDR2 ANQGSEA. As DNA, the CDR3 is TGCAGCGTCGGGAGTGGGTACGAGCAGTACTTC. Protein sequence: CSVGSGYEQYF.

This rearrangement joins TRBV6-2 or TRBV6-3 to TRBJ1-2; D call uncertain. The V and J ends lost 4 bases and 7 bases respectively, with 16 bases between them. Germline-derived CDR1 and CDR2 are MNHEY and SVGEGT. The CDR3 has 14 residues. Here the CDR3 reads CASSSATPSGGYTF. The CDR3, as DNA: TGTGCCAGCAGTTCCGCCACCCCTTCGGGTGGCTACACCTTC.

About this clone: One end of the junction does not line up with germline, which may come from a read error. The J gene is TRBJ2-1, the V gene TRBV18; tentative D call: TRBD1 (5 bases). Germline-derived CDR1 and CDR2 are KGHSH and LQKENI. The CDR3 is 16 amino acids. In nucleotides, the CDR3 is TGTGCCAGCTCACCCCAAGGTTCAGGGAATCGAGTAAGGGAAGTCTTC. This sequence encodes CASSPQGSGNRVREVF.

The chain is built from TRBV3-1 (or the pseudogene TRBV3-2) and TRBJ1-1; D not resolved. Germline V gene sequence: CDR1 LGHDT, CDR2 YNNKEL (reference sequence). V lost 4 bases, J lost 1 base, and 10 bases lay in between. The CDR3 spans 14 residues. CDR3 coding DNA: TGTGCCAGCAGCCGGAGAGCCACGAACACTGAAGCTTTCTTT. Amino acid sequence: CASSRRATNTEAFF.

This clone was counted only a few times. The chain joins TRBV18 to TRBJ1-6, with 9 positions matching TRBD1. V gave up 3 bases and J gave up 8 bases; unmatched junction bases: 8. Germline V CDR1 and CDR2: KGHSH, LQKENI. The CDR3 loop spans 16 amino acids. CDR3 protein: CASSPAPGQGYSPLHF. For the CDR3, the DNA is TGTGCCAGCTCACCCGCTCCGGGACAGGGCTATTCACCCCTCCACTTT. Full variable domain (missing parts from reference TRBV18 and TRBJ1-6): NAGVMQNPRHLVRRRGQEARLRCSPMKGHSHVYWYRQLPEEGLKFMVYLQKENIIDESGMPKERFSAEFPKEGPSILRIQQVVRGDSAAYFCASSPAPGQGYSPLHFGNGTRLTVT.

This chain uses TRBV29-1 with TRBJ2-3, with 7 bases fitting TRBD1. CDR3 size: 15 residues. Germline V gene data show CDR1 as SQVTM and CDR2 as ANQGSEA. The V and J ends lost 4 bases and 2 bases, in that order; junction bases with no gene match: 9. The CDR3 DNA sequence: TGCAGCGTTGCCGGACAGGAGATTTCCACAGATACGCAGTATTTT. Protein product: CSVAGQEISTDTQYF.

V is TRBV25-1 and J is TRBJ1-2; D is unresolved. Trimming removed 2 bases from V and 3 bases from J, with 7 bases in between. CDR1 is MGHDK and CDR2 is SYGVNS in the germline V gene. The CDR3 covers 13 residues. The CDR3 DNA sequence: TGTGCCAGCAGTGAAGAGGATTACTATGGCTACACCTTC. It codes for CASSEEDYYGYTF.

This chain connects TRBV14 to TRBJ2-7; maybe TRBD1 (5 bases). CDR3 length equals 14 residues. Trimming left V 2 bases short and J 4 bases short, with 12 bases between. Germline CDR1 SGHDN, CDR2 FVKESK. The CDR3 DNA follows: TGTGCCAGCAGCCAAATCCCGACAGTTTACGAGCAGTACTTC. It yields the protein CASSQIPTVYEQYF.

In this sample, this clone turned up once. The chain couples TRBV30 to TRBJ2-1; 8 bases are shared with TRBD1. Trimming removed 2 bases from V and 6 bases from J; junction bases left unmatched: 6. This CDR3 has 14 residues. CDR1 GTSNPN and CDR2 SVGIG come from the germline V gene (reference sequence). CDR3 sequence: CAWSTGGNLNEQFF. DNA of the CDR3: TGTGCCTGGAGTACAGGGGGAAACCTCAATGAGCAGTTCTTC.

There are a few counts of this clone. This rearrangement joins TRBV7-8 to TRBJ1-5; TRBD1 might be the D (6 bases). The germline V gene encodes CDR1 SGHVS and CDR2 FQNEAQ. This CDR3 spans 15 amino acids. V was cut by 1 base and J by 2 bases, with 9 bases left in between. CDR3 sequence: CASSLGGRGNQPQHF. The CDR3, as DNA: TGTGCCAGCAGCTTAGGGGGGCGCGGCAATCAGCCCCAGCATTTT.

The chain joins TRBV2 to TRBJ2-3; TRBD2 agrees at 10 bases. Germline CDR1 is SNHLY and CDR2 is FYNNEI. With V trimmed by 2 bases and J by 6 bases, 17 bases remained unmatched. This CDR3 is 19 amino acids long. The DNA of the CDR3 is TGTGCCAGCAGTGAACTACACTTAGGGTTAGCGGGGGGATCCGATACGCAGTATTTT. It yields the protein CASSELHLGLAGGSDTQYF.

The rearrangement links TRBV2 to TRBJ2-7; TRBD1 agrees at 9 bases. The germline V gene has CDR1 SNHLY and CDR2 FYNNEI. CDR3 size: 16 residues. V lost 0 bases to trimming and J lost 3 bases; unmatched junction nucleotides: 6. The CDR3 bases are TGTGCCAGCAGTGAAGCTTTAGGGACAGGGTTCTACGAGCAGTACTTC. Protein: CASSEALGTGFYEQYF.

V and J are TRBV5-6 and TRBJ1-3; D unresolved. Germline V lookup: CDR1 SGHDT, CDR2 YYEEEE. The V gene lost 7 bases and the J gene lost 3 bases, with 14 bases spanning the gap. CDR3 length equals 14 residues. CDR3 nucleotides: TGTGCCAGCTCATTTTCGGGGTTTGGAAACACCATATATTTT. This gives the protein CASSFSGFGNTIYF.

This chain connects TRBV27 to TRBJ2-7; 9 bases agree with TRBD1. V shed 5 bases, J shed 1 base, and the junction held 6 bases outside the gene matches. Germline CDR1 MNHEY, CDR2 SMNVEV (reference sequence). This CDR3 comprises 15 residues. CDR3 loop: CASSNRDRVSYEQYF. DNA for the CDR3: TGTGCCAGCAGTAACCGGGACAGGGTTTCCTACGAGCAGTACTTC.

The gene calls are TRBV13 and TRBJ2-5, with 7 bases aligning to TRBD1. Germline trimming cut 5 bases from V and 4 bases from J; bases unmatched to any gene: 10. CDR3 size: 15 residues. Germline V gene lookup returns CDR1 PRHDT and CDR2 FYEKMQ (reference sequence). The CDR3 coding sequence is TGTGCCAGCAGCGCCGGGACAGCCGAGGGAGAGACCCAGTACTTC. Translating gives CASSAGTAEGETQYF.

The CDR3 protein is CASSVGTTGGSNYGYTF. In DNA, the CDR3 is TGTGCCAGCAGCGTAGGGACGACAGGGGGCAGTAACTATGGCTACACCTTC. The genes are TRBV9 and TRBJ1-2; 10 bases map to TRBD1. The trim removed 0 bases at V and 1 base at J, leaving 6 bases unmatched. Germline CDR1 is SGDLS and CDR2 is YYNGEE. The CDR3 runs to 17 residues.

This clone was seen a single time. V and J are TRBV27 and TRBJ1-2, with 7 bases that match TRBD1. This CDR3 is 18 amino acids long. The trim removed 3 bases at V and 7 bases at J, leaving 20 bases unmatched. Germline V lookup: CDR1 MNHEY, CDR2 SMNVEV (reference sequence). CDR3 sequence reads: CASSFVPGQLGSRGGYTF. The CDR3 region has the DNA TGTGCCAGCAGTTTTGTACCGGGACAGCTGGGGAGTAGAGGTGGCTACACCTTC.

The chain has TRBV10-3 and TRBJ1-1; D perhaps matches TRBD1 (6 bases). CDR1 is ENHRY, CDR2 SYGVKD, per germline. V was trimmed by 6 bases and J by 0 bases, leaving 11 bases between them. The CDR3 runs 14 residues. CDR3 amino acids: CAIRGDRMNTEAFF. The CDR3 DNA sequence: TGTGCCATCAGGGGCGACAGGATGAACACTGAAGCTTTCTTT.

The chain joins TRBV7-2 to TRBJ2-1; D perhaps matches TRBD2 (6 bases). The V end was cut by 2 bases, the J end by 8 bases, with 7 bases between. The germline V gene has CDR1 SGHTA and CDR2 FQGNSA. The CDR3 has 12 residues. In DNA, the CDR3 is TGTGCCAGCAGCTTACAGCGGGATGAGCAGTTCTTC. It codes for CASSLQRDEQFF.

This clone showed up just a few times. The rearrangement joins TRBV4-1 to TRBJ2-7; possibly TRBD1 for D (6 bases). This CDR3 spans 14 amino acids. Germline lookup yields CDR1 MGHRA and CDR2 YSYEKL. V was clipped by 0 bases and J by 9 bases, with 15 bases between them. CDR3 sequence reads: CASSQDHSPQGQYF. DNA of the CDR3: TGCGCCAGCAGCCAAGATCACAGTCCACAGGGGCAGTACTTC.

V is TRBV4-3 and J is TRBJ2-7; D is ambiguous. V gave up 0 bases and J gave up 6 bases, with 6 bases separating them. Germline CDR1 reads LGHNA; CDR2 reads YSLEER. CDR3 length equals 12 residues. The CDR3 loop is CASSQDSREQYF. In DNA form, the CDR3 reads TGCGCCAGCAGCCAAGACAGTCGCGAGCAGTACTTC.

This clone was counted between two and nine times. The chain has TRBV7-8 and TRBJ1-4; 9 positions match TRBD1. From germline, CDR1 is SGHVS and CDR2 FQNEAQ. Unmatched junction bases numbered 4, after V lost 3 bases and J lost 8 bases. The CDR3 is 14 amino acids. DNA for the CDR3: TGTGCCAGCAGCTTCCGGGACAGGGACGAAAAACTGTTTTTT. As protein: CASSFRDRDEKLFF.

The V gene is TRBV3-1 (or the pseudogene TRBV3-2), the J gene TRBJ2-3; 8 positions match TRBD1. The J segment lost 0 bases and the V segment lost 4 bases, leaving 3 bases of the junction unmatched. Germline V gives CDR1 LGHDT, CDR2 YNNKEL (reference sequence). CDR3 length equals 15 residues. CDR3 bases: TGTGCCAGCAGCCCACAGGGGGGTAGCACAGATACGCAGTATTTT. Translated: CASSPQGGSTDTQYF.

The V and J genes are TRBV6-2 or TRBV6-3 and TRBJ2-7; 8 bases line up with TRBD1. V trimming: 6 bases; J trimming: 2 bases; junction bases outside the gene matches: 18. This CDR3 comprises 18 residues. In germline, CDR1 is MNHEY, CDR2 SVGEGT. The CDR3 is CASSLDRALVLSTYEQYF. The DNA for the CDR3 is TGTGCCAGCAGCCTGGACAGGGCACTCGTACTTTCGACCTACGAGCAGTACTTC.